This TCR beta chain emerged from a study of a mutant IDH1 vaccine in newly diagnosed glioma. Study context: Once 4-6 weeks had passed after radiotherapy alone, vaccination started, or it started with temozolomide cycles. Earlier care involved radiotherapy, temozolomide, or both, and the majority received both. Points from the study as a whole: Vaccine-induced responses were seen in 93.3% of patients, spanning several MHC alleles.

Sequenced by immunoSEQ multiplex PCR; TCRdb stores in-frame clones only, minus some. The table lists approximately 44,000 clones, 80% to 95% of them singletons. Sample time point: week 23, last vaccination. In the vaccine, a single dose held 300 ug of the mutant IDH1 20-mer peptide, along with topical imiquimod. New WHO grade 3 or 4 astrocytomas that were IDH1-mutant and ATRX-lost had been found in donors. CDR1 and CDR2 (germline): MGHRA, YSYEKL. The CDR3 is 17 amino acids. Trimming took 2 bases from V and 7 from J; bases not matched to a gene: 7. Concerning this clone itself: As yet, its antigen is unknown.

Specimen: PBMCs, collected from a glioma patient whose treatment included an IDH1 peptide vaccine. The chain carries TRBV4-1 and TRBJ2-1; 14 bases align to TRBD2. This TCR derives from a man over 45 with glioma. For the CDR3, the DNA is TGCGCCAGCAGCCAATCGGGACTAGCGGGAGAAAGGAATGAGCAGTTCTTC. Its translation: CASSQSGLAGERNEQFF.